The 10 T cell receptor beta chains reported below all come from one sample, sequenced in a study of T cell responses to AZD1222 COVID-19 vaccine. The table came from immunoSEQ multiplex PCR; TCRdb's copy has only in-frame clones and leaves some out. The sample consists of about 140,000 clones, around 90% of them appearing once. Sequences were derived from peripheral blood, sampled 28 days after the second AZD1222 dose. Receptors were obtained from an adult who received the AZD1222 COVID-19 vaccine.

This CDR3 reads CASSAPDVMLNEKLFF. In nucleotides, the CDR3 is TGTGCCAGCAGTGCCCCCGACGTGATGCTTAATGAAAAACTGTTTTTT. This rearrangement joins TRBV25-1 to TRBJ1-4; no definite D call. Germline CDR1 reads MGHDK; CDR2 reads SYGVNS. There are 16 residues in the CDR3. V was pared by 4 bases and J by 4 bases, with 16 bases between. Combining the CDR3 with reference TRBV25-1 and TRBJ1-4 gives the whole variable domain EADIYQTPRYLVIGTGKKITLECSQTMGHDKMYWYQQDPGMELHLIHYSYGVNSTEKGDLSSESTVSRIRTEHFPLTLESARPSHTSQYLCASSAPDVMLNEKLFFGSGTQLSVL.

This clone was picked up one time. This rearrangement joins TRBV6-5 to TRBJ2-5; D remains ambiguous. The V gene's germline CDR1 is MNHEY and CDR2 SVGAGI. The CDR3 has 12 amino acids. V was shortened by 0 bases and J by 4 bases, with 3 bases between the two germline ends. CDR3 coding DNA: TGTGCCAGCAGTTACTCCCGAGAGACCCAGTACTTC. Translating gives CASSYSRETQYF.

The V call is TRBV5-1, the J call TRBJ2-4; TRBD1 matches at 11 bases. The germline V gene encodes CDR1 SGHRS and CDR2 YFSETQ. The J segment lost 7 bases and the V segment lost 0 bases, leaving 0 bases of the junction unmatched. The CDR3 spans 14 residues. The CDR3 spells CASSLGTGGNIQYF. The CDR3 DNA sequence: TGCGCCAGCAGCTTGGGGACAGGGGGCAACATTCAGTACTTC. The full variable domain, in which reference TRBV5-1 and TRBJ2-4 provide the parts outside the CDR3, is KAGVTQTPRYLIKTRGQQVTLSCSPISGHRSVSWYQQTPGQGLQFLFEYFSETQRNKGNFPGRFSGRQFSNSRSEMNVSTLELGDSALYLCASSLGTGGNIQYFGAGTRLSVL.

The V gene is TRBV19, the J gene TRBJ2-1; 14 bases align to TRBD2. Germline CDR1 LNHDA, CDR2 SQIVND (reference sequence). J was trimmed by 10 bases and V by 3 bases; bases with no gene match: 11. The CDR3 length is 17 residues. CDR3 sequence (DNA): TGTGCCAGTAGTATTTTTCCCCTGACTAGCGGGAGGGGCGAGCAGTTCTTC. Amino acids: CASSIFPLTSGRGEQFF.

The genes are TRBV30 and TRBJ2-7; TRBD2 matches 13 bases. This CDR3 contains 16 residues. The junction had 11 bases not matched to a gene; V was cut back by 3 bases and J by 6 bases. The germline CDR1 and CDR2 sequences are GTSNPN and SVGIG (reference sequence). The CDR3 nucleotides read TGTGCCTGGAGCTCTCCAGTTGGACTAGCGGGAGCCGAGCAGTACTTC. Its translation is CAWSSPVGLAGAEQYF.

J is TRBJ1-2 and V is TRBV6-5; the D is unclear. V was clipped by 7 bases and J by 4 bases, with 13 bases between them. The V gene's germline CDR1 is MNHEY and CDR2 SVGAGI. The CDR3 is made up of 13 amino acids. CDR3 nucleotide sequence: TGTGCCAGCAATAAGGACCTCGGCTATGGCTACACCTTC. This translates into CASNKDLGYGYTF.

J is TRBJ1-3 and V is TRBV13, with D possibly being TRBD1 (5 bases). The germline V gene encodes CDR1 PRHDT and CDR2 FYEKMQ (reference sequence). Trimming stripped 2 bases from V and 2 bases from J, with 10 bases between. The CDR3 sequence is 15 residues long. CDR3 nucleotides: TGTGCCAGCAGCTTAAAAGGGACGACTGGAAACACCATATATTTT. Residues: CASSLKGTTGNTIYF.

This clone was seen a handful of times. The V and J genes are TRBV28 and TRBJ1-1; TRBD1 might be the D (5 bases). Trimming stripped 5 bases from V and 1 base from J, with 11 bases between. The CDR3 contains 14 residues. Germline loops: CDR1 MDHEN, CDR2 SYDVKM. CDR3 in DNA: TGTGCCAGCAGTCAGGGACGGCCGAACACTGAAGCTTTCTTT. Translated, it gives CASSQGRPNTEAFF.

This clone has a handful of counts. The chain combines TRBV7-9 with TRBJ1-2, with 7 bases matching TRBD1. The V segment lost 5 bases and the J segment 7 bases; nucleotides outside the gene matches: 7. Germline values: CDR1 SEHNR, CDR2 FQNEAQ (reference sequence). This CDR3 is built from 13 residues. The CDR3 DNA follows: TGTGCCAGCAGCCGGGACAGCAAAAGTGGCTACACCTTC. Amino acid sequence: CASSRDSKSGYTF.

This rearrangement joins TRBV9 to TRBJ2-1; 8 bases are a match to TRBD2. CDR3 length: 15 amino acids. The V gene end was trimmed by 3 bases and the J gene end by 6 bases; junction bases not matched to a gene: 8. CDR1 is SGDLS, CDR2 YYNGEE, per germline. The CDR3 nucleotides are TGTGCCAGCAGCGCCCCGGGGGGGCCTGTCAATGAGCAGTTCTTC. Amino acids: CASSAPGGPVNEQFF.